Included here is one TCR beta chain sequence, with context. This entry belongs to a study of cytomegalovirus exposure and HLA in healthy donors. PCR involved 60 Vbeta and 13 Jbeta primers. Sequenced by immunoSEQ multiplex PCR; TCRdb stores in-frame clones only, minus some. The data include about 170,000 clones; the top ten clones carry 0.65% to 0.9%. CDR1 SGHVS and CDR2 FQNEAQ come from the germline V gene. After removal of 5 bases from V and 5 bases from J, the junction contained 16 bases not matched to a gene. This CDR3 has 17 residues. The receptor comes from a woman between 18 and 30 years old in good health and CMV-seropositive. The genes are TRBV7-8 and TRBJ1-2, with 8 nucleotides matching TRBD1. Source material: PBMCs. Here the CDR3 DNA reads TGTGCCAGCAGCCCCCGACAGGGGCGAGATTCTCATTATGGCTACACCTTC. This translates into CASSPRQGRDSHYGYTF.